Many counts were recorded for the clone carrying this T cell receptor beta chain. The data were obtained in a study of regulatory T cells in long-lasting Graves disease. Combining iRepertoire HTBI primers with Arm-PCR of CDR3 regions, the authors built TCR beta libraries. A single record per CDR3 protein comes from TCRdb applying MiXCR to the multiplex PCR reads. The sample consists of fewer than 350,000 distinct CDR3 sequences, 15% to 20% of them appearing once. This CDR3 region has 17 residues. V was pared by 5 bases and J by 0 bases, with 19 bases between. Germline V lookup: CDR1 MRHNA, CDR2 SNTAGT. The time point denotes: newly diagnosed GD, antithyroid drugs for less than 3 months. PBMCs were the source of the RNA used for TCR sequencing.

The chain combines TRBV6-4 with TRBJ1-2; possible D gene TRBD1, 5 bases. This receptor was obtained from a female donor with Graves disease. Sequences were derived from peripheral blood mononuclear cells (PBMCs), sampled at new diagnosis, from a patient treated with antithyroid drugs. CDR3 nucleotide sequence: TGTGCCAGCAGTTACGTCGTGGGAGGGGCAACTAACTATGGCTACACCTTC. It encodes CASSYVVGGATNYGYTF.